The 19 T cell receptor beta chains reported below all come from one sample, sequenced in a study of blood T cell repertoires in COVID-19. Some clones are missing from TCRdb's copy, which holds only in-frame ones; the method was immunoSEQ multiplex PCR. The sample lists roughly 100,000 clones, more than 85% occurring once. The sequencing sample was made of peripheral blood. These receptors all come from a man in his fifties with active or convalescent COVID-19.

This chain uses TRBV3-1 (or the pseudogene TRBV3-2) with TRBJ2-5, with 9 bases that match TRBD1. V lost 2 bases, J lost 2 bases, and 3 bases stayed unmatched. CDR1 is LGHDT and CDR2 is YNNKEL in the germline V gene (reference sequence). The CDR3 totals 15 residues. CDR3 in DNA: TGTGCCAGCAGCCAACTGGGGACAGGGCAAGAGACCCAGTACTTC. It codes for CASSQLGTGQETQYF.

The J gene is TRBJ2-3, the V gene TRBV4-1, with D perhaps matching TRBD1 (5 bases). This CDR3 spans 16 amino acids. The V gene lost 0 bases and the J gene lost 3 bases, with 13 bases spanning the gap. The V gene's germline CDR1 is MGHRA and CDR2 YSYEKL. CDR3 bases: TGCGCCAGCAGCCAAGAAAGGCAGGGATTTACAGATACGCAGTATTTT. Its translation is CASSQERQGFTDTQYF.

This clone showed up just a few times. This chain connects TRBV2 to TRBJ1-2, with 8 bases fitting TRBD1. The CDR3 has 13 residues. Per germline, CDR1 SNHLY and CDR2 FYNNEI. The trim removed 9 bases at V and 7 bases at J, leaving 10 bases unmatched. CDR3 protein: CARATGEDVGYTF. CDR3 in DNA: TGTGCCAGAGCGACAGGGGAGGACGTTGGCTACACCTTC.

The chain combines TRBV19 with TRBJ1-5, with 9 positions matching TRBD1. This CDR3 spans 15 amino acids. CDR1 is LNHDA, CDR2 SQIVND, per germline (reference sequence). V shed 3 bases and J 4 bases; nucleotides not matched to a gene: 4. The CDR3 DNA is TGTGCCAGTAGTATCCCAGACAGGGGGAATCAGCCCCAGCATTTT. It encodes CASSIPDRGNQPQHF. The full variable domain, its missing parts supplied by reference TRBV19 and TRBJ1-5, is DGGITQSPKYLFRKEGQNVTLSCEQNLNHDAMYWYRQDPGQGLRLIYYSQIVNDFQKGDIAEGYSVSREKKESFPLTVTSAQKNPTAFYLCASSIPDRGNQPQHFGDGTRLSIL.

This clone has only one observation. The chain carries TRBV7-9 and TRBJ2-5, with D hard to call. Germline V gives CDR1 SEHNR, CDR2 FQNEAQ (reference sequence). The CDR3 totals 13 residues. Deletions cut 3 bases from V and 0 bases from J, with 5 bases between. In DNA, the CDR3 is TGTGCCAGCAGCTTTCTACACCAAGAGACCCAGTACTTC. Its protein product is CASSFLHQETQYF.

The chain is built from TRBV12-3 or TRBV12-4 and TRBJ1-6, with 8 bases identical to TRBD1. The ends lost 3 bases at V and 14 bases at J; junction bases unmatched: 6. The CDR3 runs 13 residues. The CDR3 sequence is CASSFGTGGSLHF. CDR3 nucleotide sequence: TGTGCCAGCAGTTTTGGGACAGGAGGGTCCCTCCACTTT.

The rearrangement joins TRBV28 to TRBJ2-7; possible D gene TRBD1, 5 bases. In germline, CDR1 is MDHEN, CDR2 SYDVKM. Trimming took 5 bases from V and 3 from J, leaving 11 bases between them. The CDR3 is 13 amino acids. The CDR3 is CASSPPDIYEQYF. The CDR3 DNA reads as TGTGCCAGCAGTCCCCCGGACATCTACGAGCAGTACTTC.

This chain connects TRBV27 to TRBJ1-6; no firm D call. Trimming left V 7 bases short and J 8 bases short, with 9 bases between. From germline, CDR1 is MNHEY and CDR2 SMNVEV (reference sequence). This CDR3 has 12 residues. The CDR3 coding sequence is TGTGCCAGCACCTCGGGATATTCACCCCTCCACTTT. This encodes CASTSGYSPLHF.

This clone came up once. J is TRBJ1-2 and V is TRBV5-1, with a weak D call TRBD1 (5 bases). Germline CDR1 SGHRS, CDR2 YFSETQ. The CDR3 has 15 residues. V gave up 0 bases and J gave up 4 bases, with 13 bases separating them. CDR3 DNA sequence: TGCGCCAGCAGCTTGGTGGGGCATTCTACCTATGGCTACACCTTC. Protein sequence: CASSLVGHSTYGYTF.

The J gene is TRBJ2-5, the V gene TRBV24-1, with D perhaps TRBD2 (7 bases). Germline V CDR1 and CDR2: KGHDR, SFDVKD. This CDR3 contains 14 residues. Trimming pared 5 bases from V and 4 bases from J, leaving 13 bases between. The chain's CDR3 is CATSVGGGGETQYF. The CDR3 bases are TGTGCCACCAGTGTGGGAGGGGGAGGAGAGACCCAGTACTTC.

The genes are TRBV10-3 and TRBJ1-6; 7 bases match TRBD1. Germline lookup yields CDR1 ENHRY and CDR2 SYGVKD. The CDR3 has 15 amino acids. Losses at the gene ends were 2 bases for V and 10 bases for J; bases not matched to a gene: 8. The CDR3 DNA reads TGTGCCATCAGTGAGGGACAGGCCCATCGGTCACCCCTCCACTTT. Amino acids: CAISEGQAHRSPLHF.

The chain couples TRBV18 to TRBJ2-6; tentatively, D is TRBD2 (5 bases). The CDR3 spans 16 residues. In germline, CDR1 is KGHSH, CDR2 LQKENI. The ends were cut back, 8 bases at V and 0 bases at J, with 14 bases in the middle. This chain's CDR3 is CASRPLTSSGANVLTF. CDR3 bases: TGTGCCAGCCGTCCCCTAACTAGCTCTGGGGCCAACGTCCTGACTTTC.

This chain connects TRBV7-9 to TRBJ1-2, with 7 bases lining up with TRBD1. This CDR3 comprises 13 residues. The J segment lost 4 bases and the V segment lost 5 bases, leaving 4 bases of the junction unmatched. The V gene's germline CDR1 is SEHNR and CDR2 FQNEAQ (reference sequence). For the CDR3, the DNA is TGTGCCAGCAGCCGAGGGACAGCCTATGGCTACACCTTC. Translated, it gives CASSRGTAYGYTF.

This clone was detected a few times. Here the CDR3 DNA reads TGTGCCAGCAGCTTTCCAGTTGGACAGGGCTATGGCTACACCTTC. Its translation: CASSFPVGQGYGYTF. The chain joins TRBV7-9 to TRBJ1-2; 8 bases are a match to TRBD1. In germline, CDR1 is SEHNR, CDR2 FQNEAQ (reference sequence). Trimming at V came to 3 bases and at J to 4 bases, leaving 7 bases not matched to a gene. The length of the CDR3 is 15 residues.

The chain carries TRBV15 and TRBJ2-5; 7 positions agree with TRBD1. CDR3 length equals 14 residues. V lost 0 bases and J lost 5; bases outside the gene matches: 3. CDR1 and CDR2 (germline): LNHNV, YYDKDF (reference sequence). The CDR3 DNA is TGTGCCACCAGCAGAGAAGGGGGCGGGGAGACCCAGTACTTC. Translation gives CATSREGGGETQYF.

The gene calls are TRBV7-2 and TRBJ2-7, with 9 bases lining up with TRBD1. The CDR3 totals 14 residues. The J segment lost 3 bases and the V segment lost 6 bases, leaving 6 bases of the junction unmatched. Per the germline V gene, CDR1 is SGHTA and CDR2 is FQGNSA. CDR3 sequence (DNA): TGTGCCAGCAGTCGACCGGGACAGGGCTACGAGCAGTACTTC. This translates into CASSRPGQGYEQYF.

The chain combines TRBV2 with TRBJ2-5; D call uncertain. CDR3 size: 11 residues. Germline CDR1 SNHLY, CDR2 FYNNEI. With 3 bases removed from V and 5 bases from J, the gap between germline ends came to 4 bases. The CDR3, as DNA: TGTGCCAGCAGTGACAGGGAGACCCAGTACTTC. Amino acids: CASSDRETQYF.

The rearrangement uses TRBV6-5 and TRBJ1-2, with 12 bases identical to TRBD1. The V gene's germline CDR1 is MNHEY and CDR2 SVGAGI. The CDR3 spans 15 residues. Germline trimming cut 2 bases from V and 4 bases from J; bases unmatched to any gene: 2. The DNA for the CDR3 is TGTGCCAGCAGTTACCCGGGACAGGGGGCCTATGGCTACACCTTC. Protein product: CASSYPGQGAYGYTF.

This clone was seen a few times. The chain has TRBV28 and TRBJ2-3, with 7 bases identical to TRBD2. The CDR3 has 15 residues. CDR1 is MDHEN and CDR2 is SYDVKM in the germline V gene. J lost 5 bases, V lost 2 bases, and 7 bases had no gene match. CDR3 nucleotide sequence: TGTGCCAGCAGTTTAGGCGGGGGTCGGGGAGATACGCAGTATTTT. Translating gives CASSLGGGRGDTQYF. Complete variable domain (other parts from reference TRBV28 and TRBJ2-3): DVKVTQSSRYLVKRTGEKVFLECVQDMDHENMFWYRQDPGLGLRLIYFSYDVKMKEKGDIPEGYSVSREKKERFSLILESASTNQTSMYLCASSLGGGRGDTQYFGPGTRLTVL.